The rows below give T cell receptor beta chains drawn from one sample of a study of cytomegalovirus exposure and HLA in healthy donors. Using immunoSEQ multiplex PCR, the repertoire was profiled, and TCRdb retains in-frame clones only, with some absent. This sample carries approximately 80,000 clones, over 85% of them seen once, and the ten largest clones take approximately 4%. The material sequenced was PBMCs. The receptor set was obtained from a woman in her twenties or thirties in good health and CMV-seronegative. Each CDR3 is given without its conserved first and last residue.

TRBV30 | AWRPFGLAGGATGELF
TRBV7-9 | ASSLTWTGVHTEAF
TRBV5-1 | ASSLGQGQSGGYT
TRBV4-1 | ASSLLGSSYNEQF
TRBV28 | ASSVTGMVNYEQY
TRBV7-8 | ASSLLPSGGGSEQF
TRBV5-1 | ASSLTGGQETQY
TRBV2 | ASRSPGATNEKLF
TRBV5-5 | ASSFTYEQY
TRBV6-6 | ASRQTGTGTAGELF
TRBV5-1 | ASSLRGGSHEQY
TRBV7-2 | ASSPLAGAPDTQY
TRBV19 | ANSKPQGSGSYEQY
TRBV19 | ASSRSRDPLTEKLF
TRBV30 | AWSGTPIHEQY
TRBV5-1 | ASSSGRTVNTEAF
TRBV14 | ASSQTRVYGYT
TRBV4-3 | ASSQDLSGGAGDTQY
TRBV28 | ASSLPRASSYEQY
TRBV5-1 | ASSKGASYNEQF
TRBV7-3 | ASSPPAAGDTDTQY
TRBV5-1 | ASMPLAGGHQETQY
TRBV6-5 | ASSDTQGNTIY
TRBV5-1 | ASSSFTANYGYT
TRBV10-3 | AISGTSGRAADTQY
TRBV30 | AWSQRGGTYGYT
TRBV18 | ASGGQEGTAAKNIQY
TRBV9 | ASSVGGRSTDTQY
TRBV6-1 | ASTASGRLEQY
TRBV28 | ASSFTGDTEAF